The 22 T cell receptor beta chains presented below share a single source sample, sequenced in a study of OX40 agonist ivuxolimab in advanced cancers. TCRdb keeps only in-frame clones here, not all; method: immunoSEQ multiplex PCR. This sample yields 100,000 to 110,000 clones, of which approximately 90% are seen a single time; around 0.16% belongs to the top ten. This specimen consisted of CD4+ or CD8+ T cells sorted from blood, obtained in a trial of the OX40 agonist ivuxolimab. The receptor source for this set is an adult with an advanced solid tumor such as melanoma, head and neck, liver or kidney cancer.

V is TRBV5-1 and J is TRBJ2-2, with TRBD1 as a possible D gene (5 bases). CDR3 length: 18 residues. CDR1 is SGHRS, CDR2 YFSETQ, per germline. The V end lost 5 bases, the J end lost 1 base, and 21 bases lay between the germline ends. The CDR3 loop is CASRGRSDGPRNTGELFF. The CDR3 DNA follows: TGCGCCAGCAGGGGGCGATCAGACGGACCCAGGAACACCGGGGAGCTGTTTTTT.

The CDR3 sequence is CASSGTPYNEQFF. CDR3 sequence (DNA): TGTGCCAGCAGCGGGACGCCGTACAATGAGCAGTTCTTC. The genes are TRBV5-4 and TRBJ2-1; D possibly uses TRBD1 or TRBD2 (5 bases each). CDR1 and CDR2 from the germline V gene are SGHNT and YYREEE (reference sequence). The CDR3 is 13 amino acids. The V end was cut by 4 bases, the J end by 4 bases, with 9 bases between.

V is TRBV11-3 and J is TRBJ2-2; D tentatively fits TRBD1 or TRBD2 (5 bases each). Germline values: CDR1 SGHNT, CDR2 YENEEA. This CDR3 is 15 amino acids long. The V and J ends lost 4 bases and 6 bases respectively, with 15 bases between them. CDR3 residues: CASSSGPPRAGELFF. Here the CDR3 DNA reads TGTGCCAGCAGCTCGGGACCACCACGGGCCGGGGAGCTGTTTTTT.

The V and J genes are TRBV5-4 and TRBJ2-7; D is unclear. The CDR3 contains 14 residues. Germline V gene data show CDR1 as SGHNT and CDR2 as YYREEE (reference sequence). Trimming removed 2 bases at V and 6 bases at J, with 15 bases between. CDR3 amino acids: CASSFSAASFEQYF. The CDR3 DNA follows: TGTGCCAGCAGCTTCTCCGCAGCAAGCTTCGAGCAGTACTTC.

The V call is TRBV7-9, the J call TRBJ1-6; the match to TRBD1 covers 8 bases. Germline CDR1 SEHNR, CDR2 FQNEAQ (reference sequence). The CDR3 is 14 residues long. Trimming took 4 bases from V and 9 from J; bases not matched to a gene: 5. The CDR3 loop is CASSSPGQGSPLHF. The CDR3 DNA is TGTGCCAGCAGCTCCCCAGGACAGGGTTCACCCCTCCACTTT.

The genes are TRBV9 and TRBJ1-2; 7 bases align to TRBD1. Trimming removed 0 bases from V and 8 bases from J; junction bases left unmatched: 7. CDR1 is SGDLS and CDR2 is YYNGEE in the germline V gene. This CDR3 has 14 amino acids. The DNA for the CDR3 is TGTGCCAGCAGCGTAGATGCCCAGGGGGACGGCTACACCTTC. Its translation: CASSVDAQGDGYTF.

The gene calls are TRBV30 and TRBJ2-7; unclear D gene. The CDR3 has 13 amino acids. Germline values: CDR1 GTSNPN, CDR2 SVGIG (reference sequence). The V gene lost 7 bases and the J gene lost 1 base, with 14 bases spanning the gap. The CDR3 here is CASDGRPSYEQYF. The DNA for the CDR3 is TGTGCCTCAGACGGCAGACCATCCTACGAGCAGTACTTC.

This chain uses TRBV7-9 with TRBJ2-1; 7 bases map to TRBD2. V was clipped by 5 bases and J by 2 bases; unmatched bases: 18. Germline loops: CDR1 SEHNR, CDR2 FQNEAQ (reference sequence). This CDR3 has 19 residues. Here the CDR3 reads CASSPGTRGVPAPYNEQFF. CDR3 bases: TGTGCCAGCAGCCCCGGGACCCGGGGGGTTCCGGCGCCCTACAATGAGCAGTTCTTC.

The chain employs TRBV11-2 and TRBJ1-2; D might be TRBD1 (6 bases). The CDR3 extends over 17 amino acids. In germline, CDR1 is SGHAT, CDR2 FQNNGV. V shed 5 bases and J shed 3 bases, with 22 bases lying between them. The CDR3 protein is CASSPRSGVRRDYGYTF. CDR3 nucleotide sequence: TGTGCCAGCAGCCCACGGTCAGGGGTTAGGCGGGACTATGGCTACACCTTC.

The chain combines TRBV27 with TRBJ1-1; TRBD1 is a possible D gene (5 bases). This CDR3 comprises 15 residues. Germline values: CDR1 MNHEY, CDR2 SMNVEV (reference sequence). Trimming took 5 bases from V and 3 from J, leaving 16 bases between them. The CDR3 coding sequence is TGTGCCAGCAGTGTGGGGACCTTCTCTTACACTGAAGCTTTCTTT. Translation: CASSVGTFSYTEAFF.

The genes are TRBV5-1 and TRBJ2-3; 8 nucleotides match TRBD1. The CDR3 sequence is 15 residues long. The V segment lost 0 bases and the J segment 1 base; nucleotides outside the gene matches: 1. The germline V gene has CDR1 SGHRS and CDR2 YFSETQ. The DNA of the CDR3 is TGCGCCAGCAGCTTGGAGGACAGGGGCACAGATACGCAGTATTTT. Translating gives CASSLEDRGTDTQYF.

This chain links TRBV5-1 with TRBJ1-4; D not resolved. Germline lookup yields CDR1 SGHRS and CDR2 YFSETQ. The CDR3 runs to 13 residues. The germline V and J ends were trimmed by 0 bases and 8 bases, with 8 bases remaining between them. The DNA of the CDR3 is TGCGCCAGCAGCTTGGTGACCAGCGAAAAACTGTTTTTT. Its translation is CASSLVTSEKLFF.

This chain joins TRBV7-8 and TRBJ2-5; 7 bases are a match to TRBD1. Unmatched junction bases numbered 3, after V lost 0 bases and J lost 2 bases. CDR3 length: 15 amino acids. CDR1 and CDR2 (germline): SGHVS, FQNEAQ. Here the CDR3 DNA reads TGTGCCAGCAGCTTAGCGCACAGGGGTCAAGAGACCCAGTACTTC. Translating it yields CASSLAHRGQETQYF.

This chain links TRBV10-2 with TRBJ2-1; 10 nucleotides agree with TRBD2. The CDR3 extends over 14 amino acids. Germline-derived CDR1 and CDR2 are WSHSY and SAAADI. The ends lost 4 bases at V and 5 bases at J; junction bases unmatched: 2. CDR3: CASSASGRNNEQFF. CDR3 nucleotide sequence: TGCGCCAGCAGTGCTAGCGGGAGAAACAATGAGCAGTTCTTC.

The V gene is TRBV11-2, the J gene TRBJ2-3, with 9 positions matching TRBD2. Trimming took 4 bases from V and 3 from J; bases not matched to a gene: 14. This CDR3 contains 18 residues. The germline V gene has CDR1 SGHAT and CDR2 FQNNGV. CDR3 residues: CASSSRIGTSLSTDTQYF. The CDR3 nucleotides are TGTGCCAGCAGCTCCAGGATAGGGACTAGCCTTTCGACAGATACGCAGTATTTT.

The CDR3 spells CASSHRGENTGELFF. In nucleotides, the CDR3 is TGTGCCAGCAGTCACAGGGGGGAGAACACCGGGGAGCTGTTTTTT. This chain joins TRBV7-9 and TRBJ2-2; TRBD1 matches at 8 bases. This CDR3 region has 15 residues. J gave up 1 base and V 6 bases, and 4 bases lay outside the gene matches. CDR1 and CDR2 (germline): SEHNR, FQNEAQ (reference sequence).

The V gene is TRBV18, the J gene TRBJ2-5; 7 bases agree with TRBD1. Germline-derived CDR1 and CDR2 are KGHSH and LQKENI. The CDR3 loop spans 15 amino acids. V dropped 3 bases and J dropped 0; count of bases not matched to a gene: 4. This CDR3 reads CASSPRDSYQETQYF. In nucleotides, the CDR3 is TGTGCCAGCTCACCCCGGGACAGTTACCAAGAGACCCAGTACTTC.

V and J are TRBV7-2 and TRBJ2-5, with TRBD2 as a possible D gene (6 bases). V lost 0 bases to trimming and J lost 2 bases, with 31 bases between them. The CDR3 runs 22 residues. CDR1 is SGHTA and CDR2 is FQGNSA in the germline V gene. The CDR3 DNA reads as TGTGCCAGCAGCTTAGCGGCGGGGTGGGGCGGGCCGAAGAGGGGATCACAAGAGACCCAGTACTTC. This codes for CASSLAAGWGGPKRGSQETQYF.

The V gene is TRBV5-1, the J gene TRBJ2-3, with D perhaps TRBD1 or TRBD2 (5 bases each). V was clipped by 4 bases and J by 2 bases, with 17 bases between them. The CDR3 extends over 16 amino acids. The V gene's germline CDR1 is SGHRS and CDR2 YFSETQ. DNA for the CDR3: TGCGCCAGCAGCCCTGGACTCCAGGGAAACACAGATACGCAGTATTTT. Translation gives CASSPGLQGNTDTQYF.

The chain carries TRBV5-1 and TRBJ1-1, with a possible D match to TRBD1 (6 bases). Trimming pared 0 bases from V and 3 bases from J, leaving 15 bases between. The CDR3 is made up of 16 amino acids. Per the germline V gene, CDR1 is SGHRS and CDR2 is YFSETQ. This CDR3 reads CASSLGAGVGYTEAFF. The CDR3 bases are TGCGCCAGCAGCTTGGGGGCAGGGGTAGGGTACACTGAAGCTTTCTTT.

The chain uses TRBV5-1 and TRBJ2-2; 9 bases map to TRBD1. This CDR3 has 17 residues. The ends lost 2 bases at V and 6 bases at J; junction bases unmatched: 11. CDR1 and CDR2 (germline): SGHRS, YFSETQ. The CDR3 nucleotides read TGCGCCAGCAGCTTACAGGGGGCCGGGTCAGTCGCCGGGGAGCTGTTTTTT. This translates into CASSLQGAGSVAGELFF. Supplemented by reference TRBV5-1 and TRBJ2-2, the full variable domain reads KAGVTQTPRYLIKTRGQQVTLSCSPISGHRSVSWYQQTPGQGLQFLFEYFSETQRNKGNFPGRFSGRQFSNSRSEMNVSTLELGDSALYLCASSLQGAGSVAGELFFGEGSRLTVL.

Concerning this clone itself: In the same sample, other DNA sequences code for this CDR3. The chain combines TRBV6-1 with TRBJ1-2, with 12 bases identical to TRBD1. With 6 bases clipped from V and 2 bases from J, the junction kept 4 bases outside the gene matches. CDR3 length: 15 residues. Germline V lookup: CDR1 MNHNS, CDR2 SASEGT. CDR3 protein: CASRGQGAGNYGYTF. CDR3 DNA sequence: TGTGCCAGCAGGGGACAGGGGGCGGGGAACTATGGCTACACCTTC.